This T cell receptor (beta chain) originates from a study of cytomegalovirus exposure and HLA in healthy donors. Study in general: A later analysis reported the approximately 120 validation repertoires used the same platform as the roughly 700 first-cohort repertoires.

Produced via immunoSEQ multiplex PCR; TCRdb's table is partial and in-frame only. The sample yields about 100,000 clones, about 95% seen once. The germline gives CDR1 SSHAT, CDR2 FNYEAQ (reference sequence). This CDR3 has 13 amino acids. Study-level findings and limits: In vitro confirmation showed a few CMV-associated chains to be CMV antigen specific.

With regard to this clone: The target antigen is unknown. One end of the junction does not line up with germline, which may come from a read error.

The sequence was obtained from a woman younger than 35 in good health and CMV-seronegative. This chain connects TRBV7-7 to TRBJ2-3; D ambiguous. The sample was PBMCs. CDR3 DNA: TGTGCTAGCAGCCCGGAGCCTACAGATACGCAGTATTTT. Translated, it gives CASSPEPTDTQYF.